Sequencing of this T cell receptor beta chain was carried out in a study of blood T cell repertoires in COVID-19. Study information: T cells, B-cell-depleted T cells, or PBMCs provided the cDNA or gDNA that served as material.

CDR3 length: 16 amino acids. The V gene lost 0 bases and the J gene lost 3 bases, with 14 bases spanning the gap. Germline assignment: CDR1 SGHDN and CDR2 FVKESK. Study processing details: Reference gene primer amplification in the assay estimated nucleated cell counts. TCRdb keeps only in-frame clones here, not all; method: immunoSEQ multiplex PCR. The V and J calls and clone size come from that table; D and trimming were worked out from the DNA. The data show about 130,000 clones, 86% seen once. This TCR was recovered from a woman between 65 and 79 years old with COVID-19, enrolled during active disease. The sequencing input was peripheral blood. The V and J genes are TRBV14 and TRBJ1-2, with a tentative D call TRBD1 (5 bases). Here the CDR3 reads CASSQEGRGVHYGYTF. The CDR3 DNA reads as TGTGCCAGCAGCCAAGAAGGGCGGGGCGTGCACTATGGCTACACCTTC.